This T cell receptor beta chain was observed in a study of early T cells in non-severe SARS-CoV-2 infection. At the level of the study: RNA in bulk from unsorted whole blood was sequenced, and chains were unpaired.

Attached unique molecular identifiers marked individual cDNA molecules. TCRdb re-called the 5' RACE reads with MiXCR, one entry per CDR3 protein. The sample lists tens of thousands of distinct CDR3 sequences, approximately 5.2% occurring once. This clonotype was counted ten times or more. With V trimmed by 7 bases and J by 3 bases, 7 bases remained unmatched. The CDR3 runs 14 residues. Germline CDR1 reads SQVTM; CDR2 reads ANQGSEA. J is TRBJ2-3 and V is TRBV29-1; 10 nucleotides match TRBD1. The sample was whole blood. The receptor's source is an adult who was a healthcare worker with PCR-confirmed SARS-CoV-2 infection or an uninfected control (not recorded which). CDR3 loop: CSDSGQGGTDTQYF. CDR3 nucleotide sequence: TGCAGCGATTCTGGACAGGGGGGTACAGATACGCAGTATTTT.